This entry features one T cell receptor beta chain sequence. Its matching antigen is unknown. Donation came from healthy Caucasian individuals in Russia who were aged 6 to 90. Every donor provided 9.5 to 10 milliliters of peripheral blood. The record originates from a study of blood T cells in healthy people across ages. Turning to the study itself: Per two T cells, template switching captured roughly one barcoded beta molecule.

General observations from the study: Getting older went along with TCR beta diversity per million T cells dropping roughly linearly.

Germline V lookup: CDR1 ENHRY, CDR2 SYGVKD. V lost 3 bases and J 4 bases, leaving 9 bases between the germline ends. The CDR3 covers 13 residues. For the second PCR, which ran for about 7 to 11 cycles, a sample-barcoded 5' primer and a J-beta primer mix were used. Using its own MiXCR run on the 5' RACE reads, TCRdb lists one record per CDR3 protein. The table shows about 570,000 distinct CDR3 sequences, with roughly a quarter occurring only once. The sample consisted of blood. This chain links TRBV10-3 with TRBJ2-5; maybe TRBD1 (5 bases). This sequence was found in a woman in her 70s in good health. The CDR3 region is CAISESQGETQYF. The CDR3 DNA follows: TGTGCCATCAGTGAATCTCAGGGAGAGACCCAGTACTTC.